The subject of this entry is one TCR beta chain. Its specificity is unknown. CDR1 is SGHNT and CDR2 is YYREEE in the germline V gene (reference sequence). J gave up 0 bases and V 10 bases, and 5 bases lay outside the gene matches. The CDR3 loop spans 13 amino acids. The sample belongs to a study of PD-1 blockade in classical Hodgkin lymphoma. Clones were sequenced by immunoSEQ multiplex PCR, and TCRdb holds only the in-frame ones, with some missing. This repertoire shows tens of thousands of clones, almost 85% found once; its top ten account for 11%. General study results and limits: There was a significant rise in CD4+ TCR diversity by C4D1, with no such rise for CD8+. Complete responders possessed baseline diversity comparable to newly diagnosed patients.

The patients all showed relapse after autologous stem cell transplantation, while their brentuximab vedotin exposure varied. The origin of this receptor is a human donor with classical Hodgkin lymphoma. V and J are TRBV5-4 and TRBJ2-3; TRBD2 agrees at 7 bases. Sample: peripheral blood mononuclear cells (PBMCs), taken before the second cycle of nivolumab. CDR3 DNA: TGTGCCTACCGGGAGGTTAGCACAGATACGCAGTATTTT. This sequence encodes CAYREVSTDTQYF. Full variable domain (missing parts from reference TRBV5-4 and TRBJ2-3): ETGVTQSPTHLIKTRGQQVTLRCSSQSGHNTVSWYQQALGQGPQFIFQYYREEENGRGNFPPRFSGLQFPNYSSELNVNALELDDSALYLCAYREVSTDTQYFGPGTRLTVL.